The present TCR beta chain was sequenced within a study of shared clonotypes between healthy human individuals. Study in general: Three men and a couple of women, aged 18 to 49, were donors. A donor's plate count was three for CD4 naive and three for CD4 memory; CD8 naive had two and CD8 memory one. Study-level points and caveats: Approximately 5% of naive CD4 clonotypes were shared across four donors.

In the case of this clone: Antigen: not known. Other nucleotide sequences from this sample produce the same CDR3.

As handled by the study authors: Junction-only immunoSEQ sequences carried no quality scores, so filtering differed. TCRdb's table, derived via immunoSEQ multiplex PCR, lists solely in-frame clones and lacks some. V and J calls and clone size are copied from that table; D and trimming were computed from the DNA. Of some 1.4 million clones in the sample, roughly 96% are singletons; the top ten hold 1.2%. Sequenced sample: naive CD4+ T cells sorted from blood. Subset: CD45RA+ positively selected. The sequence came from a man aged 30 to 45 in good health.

CDR3 sequence (DNA): TGTGCCAGCAGCAGGGGGCTGCAAGAGACCCAGTACTTC. Translated, it gives CASSRGLQETQYF. V gene TRBV7-2 combines with J gene TRBJ2-5, with TRBD1 matching 7 bases. The V and J ends lost 5 bases and 2 bases, in that order; junction bases with no gene match: 2. This CDR3 has 13 amino acids. Germline V gene lookup returns CDR1 SGHTA and CDR2 FQGNSA.